The 31 T cell receptor beta chains given below trace back to one sample, sequenced in a study of early T cells in non-severe SARS-CoV-2 infection. TCRdb recomputed calls from the 5' RACE reads with MiXCR, one row per CDR3 protein. The data hold about 29,000 distinct CDR3 sequences, with about 4% observed a single time. Specimen: whole blood. All receptors derive from an adult who was a healthcare worker with PCR-confirmed SARS-CoV-2 infection or an uninfected control (not recorded which).

This clonotype was counted at least ten times. The J gene is TRBJ2-4, the V gene TRBV28; 12 nucleotides match TRBD2. J lost 0 bases, V lost 6 bases, and 9 bases had no gene match. The CDR3 has 18 amino acids. Per germline, CDR1 MDHEN and CDR2 SYDVKM. The CDR3 reads CASSVTSGSPLAKNIQYF. The CDR3 nucleotides read TGTGCCAGCAGCGTGACTAGCGGGAGCCCCCTAGCCAAAAACATTCAGTACTTC.

At least ten counts were recorded for this clonotype. The chain couples TRBV4-2 to TRBJ2-5; TRBD1 matches at 7 bases. Germline V gene data show CDR1 as LGHNA and CDR2 as YNFKEQ. Trimming cost V 2 bases and J 1 base; bases outside gene matches: 1. The CDR3 has 14 amino acids. The CDR3 DNA is TGTGCCAGCAGCCAAAGACAGGGCCAAGAGACCCAGTACTTC. Amino acids: CASSQRQGQETQYF.

This clonotype was recorded at least ten times. The V call is TRBV12-3 or TRBV12-4, the J call TRBJ1-2; tentative D call: TRBD1 (5 bases). V was pared by 1 base and J by 7 bases, with 16 bases between. This CDR3 is built from 15 residues. DNA of the CDR3: TGTGCCAGCAGTTTAGAGGGTCGGCCAGGGCCTGGCTACACCTTC. Protein sequence: CASSLEGRPGPGYTF.

This clonotype appeared many times. CDR3 loop: CASSDSGRQGSGANVLTF. CDR3 bases: TGTGCCAGCAGTGATTCGGGAAGACAGGGATCTGGGGCCAACGTCCTGACTTTC. This chain connects TRBV25-1 to TRBJ2-6; TRBD1 agrees at 7 bases. After removal of 3 bases from V and 1 base from J, the junction contained 9 bases not matched to a gene. There are 18 residues in the CDR3. The germline CDR1 and CDR2 sequences are MGHDK and SYGVNS. The full variable domain, completed using reference TRBV25-1 and TRBJ2-6, is EADIYQTPRYLVIGTGKKITLECSQTMGHDKMYWYQQDPGMELHLIHYSYGVNSTEKGDLSSESTVSRIRTEHFPLTLESARPSHTSQYLCASSDSGRQGSGANVLTFGAGSRLTVL.

This clonotype was seen ten or more times. CDR3 nucleotide sequence: TGTGCCAGCAGCTTAGGAGAAGGGCCGGCTAATGAGCAGTTCTTC. Translation gives CASSLGEGPANEQFF. This chain links TRBV7-6 with TRBJ2-1; D call uncertain. CDR1 is SGHVS, CDR2 FNYEAQ, per germline. This CDR3 is built from 15 residues. V was shortened by 1 base and J by 7 bases, with 14 bases between the two germline ends. The full variable domain, in which reference TRBV7-6 and TRBJ2-1 provide the parts outside the CDR3, is GAGVSQSPRYKVTKRGQDVALRCDPISGHVSLYWYRQALGQGPEFLTYFNYEAQQDKSGLPNDRFSAERPEGSISTLTIQRTEQRDSAMYRCASSLGEGPANEQFFGPGTRLTVL.

This clonotype was detected many times. The rearrangement uses TRBV7-2 and TRBJ2-5, with D hard to call. V was pared by 1 base and J by 1 base, with 7 bases between. CDR1 is SGHTA, CDR2 FQGNSA, per germline. The CDR3 is 14 amino acids. In nucleotides, the CDR3 is TGTGCCAGCAGCTTAGTGGGTATCCAAGAGACCCAGTACTTC. Its translation: CASSLVGIQETQYF.

This clonotype was counted ten times or more. The chain employs TRBV7-9 and TRBJ2-7; 7 positions agree with TRBD2. The trim removed 6 bases at V and 4 bases at J, leaving 15 bases unmatched. In germline, CDR1 is SEHNR, CDR2 FQNEAQ (reference sequence). This CDR3 is 16 amino acids long. The CDR3 DNA follows: TGTGCCAGCAGTTTGGGCAGCGGGATTTGGACATACGAGCAGTACTTC. It yields the protein CASSLGSGIWTYEQYF.

Remarks on this clonotype: This may arise from a read error, as a much more abundant clone is one base away. The rearrangement uses TRBV12-3 or TRBV12-4 and TRBJ1-1, with no clear D. The length of the CDR3 is 13 residues. V was pared by 6 bases and J by 8 bases, with 16 bases between. The CDR3 spells CASSPGGGHEAFF. CDR3 in DNA: TGTGCCAGCAGCCCCGGCGGAGGTCACGAAGCTTTCTTT.

This clonotype was recorded many times. The rearrangement joins TRBV12-3 or TRBV12-4 to TRBJ2-1, with a weak D call TRBD1 (6 bases). The germline V and J ends were trimmed by 6 bases and 8 bases, with 14 bases remaining between them. The CDR3 extends over 13 amino acids. This chain's CDR3 is CASRPSGVHEQFF. The CDR3 DNA sequence: TGTGCCAGCAGACCTTCAGGGGTCCATGAGCAGTTCTTC.

This clonotype has ten or more counts. V usage is TRBV28 and J usage is TRBJ2-7; D gene uncertain. Germline values: CDR1 MDHEN, CDR2 SYDVKM. The CDR3 contains 12 residues. Trimming left V 1 base short and J 2 bases short, with 3 bases between. The CDR3 is CASSLSPYEQYF. CDR3 nucleotides: TGTGCCAGCAGTTTATCCCCCTACGAGCAGTACTTC.

The rearrangement uses TRBV18 and TRBJ2-5; TRBD2 agrees at 9 bases. V trimming: 3 bases; J trimming: 5 bases; junction bases outside the gene matches: 7. The CDR3 has 15 amino acids. Per the germline V gene, CDR1 is KGHSH and CDR2 is LQKENI. The CDR3 sequence: CASSPASGTRETQYF. CDR3 nucleotides: TGTGCCAGCTCACCGGCTAGCGGGACGCGGGAGACCCAGTACTTC.

By frequency in the sample, this clonotype is medium-sized (0.01 to 0.1%). The V call is TRBV20-1, the J call TRBJ2-5; D is undetermined. Trimming left V 3 bases short and J 4 bases short, with 6 bases between. CDR1 is DFQATT, CDR2 SNEGSKA, per germline (reference sequence). CDR3 length equals 11 residues. The CDR3 is CSASRRETQYF. The CDR3 nucleotides read TGCAGTGCTAGTCGTAGAGAGACCCAGTACTTC.

This clonotype was picked up many times. The chain uses TRBV13 and TRBJ1-2, with D possibly matching TRBD1 (6 bases). Germline V lookup: CDR1 PRHDT, CDR2 FYEKMQ (reference sequence). The V end lost 5 bases, the J end lost 4 bases, and 17 bases lay between the germline ends. This CDR3 comprises 15 residues. CDR3 sequence: CASSQVGGGPYGYTF. Written as DNA, the CDR3 is TGTGCCAGCAGCCAAGTGGGAGGGGGTCCCTATGGCTACACCTTC.

Only a few counts were recorded for this clonotype. V usage is TRBV18 and J usage is TRBJ2-7; tentative D call: TRBD1 (6 bases). This CDR3 contains 12 residues. CDR1 and CDR2 (germline): KGHSH, LQKENI. Trimming took off 10 bases at V and 5 bases at J, with 15 bases between the two ends. CDR3 region: CAMKGDGDEQYF. The CDR3 coding sequence is TGTGCCATGAAGGGGGATGGGGACGAGCAGTACTTC.

This clonotype was detected many times. The V call is TRBV5-4, the J call TRBJ2-3; no clear D gene. The CDR3 extends over 15 amino acids. V lost 5 bases and J lost 4, with 17 bases in between. Germline loops: CDR1 SGHNT, CDR2 YYREEE (reference sequence). CDR3 amino acids: CASSSGPQESDTQYF. CDR3 nucleotide sequence: TGTGCCAGCAGTTCTGGACCCCAAGAGTCAGATACGCAGTATTTT.

This clonotype came up many times. This chain links TRBV12-3 or TRBV12-4 with TRBJ1-2; D is perhaps TRBD1 (5 bases). The CDR3 contains 14 residues. The ends were cut back, 6 bases at V and 2 bases at J, with 13 bases in the middle. For the CDR3, the DNA is TGTGCCAGCAGAGGCGGGGGGAGGAACTATGGCTACACCTTC. Translated: CASRGGGRNYGYTF.

By sample fraction, this clonotype is medium-sized. J is TRBJ2-5 and V is TRBV11-2, with TRBD2 matching 11 bases. V gave up 5 bases and J gave up 3 bases; unmatched junction bases: 20. The CDR3 has 20 amino acids. Germline V CDR1 and CDR2: SGHAT, FQNNGV. CDR3 in amino acids: CASSPGTSGWRLQGEETQYF. The CDR3 bases are TGTGCCAGCAGCCCCGGGACTAGCGGTTGGAGGCTCCAGGGGGAAGAGACCCAGTACTTC.

This clonotype occurred many times. The rearrangement uses TRBV6-6 and TRBJ2-7, with 11 bases matching TRBD2. The CDR3 has 18 amino acids. J lost 3 bases, V lost 0 bases, and 10 bases had no gene match. Germline V gene sequence: CDR1 MNHNY, CDR2 SVGAGI (reference sequence). The CDR3 sequence is CASSYSLTSGGGYYEQYV. The CDR3 region has the DNA TGTGCCAGCAGTTACTCGCTTACTAGCGGGGGAGGGTACTACGAGCAGTACGTC.

This clonotype was seen at least ten times. The rearrangement uses TRBV4-2 and TRBJ1-6; D is undetermined. V lost 1 base, J lost 10 bases, and 17 bases lay in between. CDR1 and CDR2 (germline): LGHNA, YNFKEQ. This CDR3 is 16 amino acids long. The CDR3 reads CASSQAQLTDGSPLHF. The CDR3 coding sequence is TGTGCCAGCAGCCAAGCTCAGTTAACGGACGGCTCACCCCTCCACTTT.

There are many counts of this clonotype. The chain joins TRBV4-3 to TRBJ1-5; D gene uncertain. The germline gives CDR1 LGHNA, CDR2 YSLEER. The ends were cut back, 0 bases at V and 6 bases at J, with 15 bases in the middle. CDR3 length: 16 residues. CDR3 loop: CASSQDGRGLGQPQHF. The CDR3 coding sequence is TGCGCCAGCAGCCAAGATGGGCGGGGATTGGGTCAGCCCCAGCATTTT.

The table lists this clonotype with many counts. The gene calls are TRBV29-1 and TRBJ2-7; 8 positions match TRBD1. This CDR3 has 12 residues. Germline V CDR1 and CDR2: SQVTM, ANQGSEA. The trim removed 4 bases at V and 7 bases at J, leaving 6 bases unmatched. The CDR3 nucleotides are TGCAGCGTTGCAGGGGGCGCGGGAGAGCAGTACGTC. It codes for CSVAGGAGEQYV.

In this sample, this clonotype turned up many times. The chain couples TRBV7-2 to TRBJ1-1; D is ambiguous. CDR3 length: 11 residues. CDR1 SGHTA and CDR2 FQGNSA come from the germline V gene. Between the trimmed V and J ends, which lost 2 bases and 6 bases, there was a span of 4 bases. The CDR3 nucleotides are TGTGCCAGCAGCTTAAAGTCTGAAGCTTTCTTT. Its translation: CASSLKSEAFF.

As for this clonotype: A single base separates this from a much larger clone, so it may be a read error. This chain joins TRBV28 and TRBJ2-3; possible D gene TRBD1, 5 bases. Deletions cut 5 bases from V and 1 base from J, with 16 bases between. The CDR3 has 16 residues. Germline CDR1 and CDR2: MDHEN and SYDVKM. The CDR3 reads CASSLGVGPRTDTQYF. The DNA for the CDR3 is TGTGCCAGCAGTCTAGGGGTGGGGCCTCGCACAGATACGCAGTATTTT.

At least ten counts were recorded for this clonotype. The V and J genes are TRBV6-6 and TRBJ2-5; D might be TRBD1 or TRBD2, each matching 5 bases. CDR3 length: 16 amino acids. Trimming took off 2 bases at V and 5 bases at J, with 18 bases between the two ends. Germline assignment: CDR1 MNHNY and CDR2 SVGAGI (reference sequence). The CDR3 DNA is TGTGCCAGCAGTTACAGAAAGGGGAGTATTACTGAGACCCAGTACTTC. Amino acid sequence: CASSYRKGSITETQYF.

Many counts were recorded for this clonotype. The rearrangement uses TRBV4-3 and TRBJ2-1; 12 bases map to TRBD2. There are 17 residues in the CDR3. V shed 1 base and J 8 bases; nucleotides not matched to a gene: 9. Germline CDR1 and CDR2: LGHNA and YSLEER. CDR3 loop: CASSQGGTSGRGDEQFF. In DNA form, the CDR3 reads TGCGCCAGCAGCCAAGGGGGGACTAGCGGGCGAGGGGATGAGCAGTTCTTC.

This clonotype was observed at least ten times. The CDR3 is CASSRLAGYNEQFF. CDR3 coding DNA: TGTGCCAGCAGCCGACTAGCGGGGTACAATGAGCAGTTCTTC. J is TRBJ2-1 and V is TRBV2; 11 bases are shared with TRBD2. In germline, CDR1 is SNHLY, CDR2 FYNNEI. This CDR3 is built from 14 residues. V dropped 6 bases and J dropped 4; count of bases not matched to a gene: 2.

The sample holds many counts of this clonotype. J is TRBJ2-2 and V is TRBV7-8, with D uncertain. Trimming took off 3 bases at V and 6 bases at J, with 8 bases between the two ends. This CDR3 is 13 amino acids long. Germline-derived CDR1 and CDR2 are SGHVS and FQNEAQ. CDR3 residues: CASSLAGPGELFF. The CDR3 bases are TGTGCCAGCAGCTTGGCAGGACCCGGGGAGCTGTTTTTT.

This clonotype has at least ten counts. The chain carries TRBV15 and TRBJ2-7, with D perhaps TRBD2 (5 bases). Germline CDR1 LNHNV, CDR2 YYDKDF (reference sequence). The CDR3 is 16 amino acids. Trimming shortened V by 0 bases and J by 2 bases, and 14 bases separated the two germline ends. The CDR3 DNA sequence: TGTGCCACCAGCAGAGATCAAGGCGAGGGAACCTACGAGCAGTACTTC. Translating it yields CATSRDQGEGTYEQYF.

There are many counts of this clonotype. The chain is built from TRBV20-1 and TRBJ1-3; 7 bases match TRBD1. The CDR3 is 13 amino acids. Germline V gene data show CDR1 as DFQATT and CDR2 as SNEGSKA (reference sequence). The V gene end was trimmed by 3 bases and the J gene end by 4 bases; junction bases not matched to a gene: 3. CDR3 sequence reads: CSASKDRGNTIYF. DNA for the CDR3: TGCAGTGCTAGCAAGGACAGGGGAAACACCATATATTTT.

In this sample, this clonotype turned up many times. The rearrangement links TRBV4-2 to TRBJ2-5, with D unclear. Germline V lookup: CDR1 LGHNA, CDR2 YNFKEQ. This CDR3 region has 13 residues. Trimming stripped 0 bases from V and 5 bases from J, with 7 bases between. In DNA, the CDR3 is TGTGCCAGCAGCCAAGATGTGTACGAGACCCAGTACTTC. It specifies CASSQDVYETQYF.

This clonotype was seen many times. The V and J genes are TRBV3-1 and TRBJ1-1, with D possibly matching TRBD1 (6 bases). CDR1 and CDR2 (germline): LGHDT, YNNKEL (reference sequence). V was cut by 6 bases and J by 7 bases, with 15 bases left in between. The CDR3 contains 13 residues. The CDR3 here is CASSKQGLGEAFF. CDR3 nucleotide sequence: TGTGCCAGCAGTAAACAGGGACTAGGTGAAGCTTTCTTT.